The source of this T cell receptor beta chain is a study of Tregs in tolerant kidney transplant recipients. Study-level results: Findings come from small patient numbers and require larger validation. Donor-specific Treg expansion exceeded global Treg expansion in tolerant patients, suggesting antigen drive. Expanding Tregs on activated donor B cells appeared to best identify donor-specific TCRbeta clones.

With respect to this clone: Its antigen remains unknown. The read ends 3 residues early relative to the CDR3; the germline J gene fills the gap.

This CDR3 is 12 amino acids long. Germline CDR1 and CDR2: SQVTM and ANQGSEA. V gave up 5 bases and J gave up 3 bases, with 7 bases separating them. Sequenced by immunoSEQ multiplex PCR; TCRdb stores in-frame clones only, minus some. The sample totals tens of thousands of clones; its top ten clones hold around 0.88%. Unstimulated regulatory T cells (CD4+CD25+CD127-), CD4+CD25- non-regulatory cells, CD4 and CD8 cells were FACS-sorted from thawed PBMCs. The chain combines TRBV29-1 with TRBJ1-4; D gene ambiguous. The source material was CD4+ T cells from blood, sampled before the transplant. The receptor comes from a human donor who received a combined kidney and bone marrow transplant. The CDR3 sequence is CSVSVSNEKLFF. Incomplete CDR3 DNA: TGCAGCGTTTCAGTGTCTAATGAAAAA.